The clone carrying this TCR beta chain has just a few counts. Its antigen is still unknown. The CDR3 extends 3 residues past the end of the read, so its final part is completed from the germline J gene. The protocol was immunoSEQ multiplex PCR, while the TCRdb copy is restricted to in-frame clones and leaves out a portion. The sample is made up of about 26,000 clones, none counted only once. Diagnosis required reduced IgG, IgA and/or IgM with specific antibody deficiency. No CVID subject was ill or on immunomodulatory drugs when sampled. This entry comes from a study of T cell clonality in common variable immunodeficiency. General observations from the study: CVID patient heterogeneity limited repertoire-clinical complication correlations. Fewer deletions and N-nucleotide insertions were reportedly seen in common variable immunodeficiency TCR beta sequences. CVID subjects showed higher TCRbeta clonality than healthy controls.

The CDR3 runs 13 residues. CDR1 is LNHDA, CDR2 SQIVND, per germline (reference sequence). Input material: peripheral blood mononuclear cells. The sequence was obtained from a human donor with common variable immunodeficiency. The J gene is TRBJ1-1, the V gene TRBV19; 7 positions agree with TRBD1. The part of the CDR3 DNA that was read is TGTGCCAGTAGTAGGGACAGTCTTGCTAAG. Amino acids: CASSRDSLAK. The whole CDR3 is CASSRDSLAKAFF.